Described below is a single T cell receptor beta chain sequence and its context. Its specificity is unknown. V was pared by 5 bases and J by 4 bases, with 8 bases of the junction left unmatched. This CDR3 has 16 residues. Germline CDR1 and CDR2: MNHEY and SMNVEV (reference sequence). Reverse transcription of all isolated RNA meant that expressed TCRB transcripts were sequenced. Clones were read by immunoSEQ multiplex PCR, and TCRdb kept only the in-frame ones, dropping some. The sample lists 450,000 to 600,000 clones; roughly 31% were seen once. This sample is part of a study of beta chain features in type 1 diabetes. Study outcomes and limitations: More deletions and fewer insertions at VDJ junctions were seen in type 1 diabetes patients.

The sequence was obtained from a man in his late teens or twenties in good health. The rearrangement links TRBV27 to TRBJ2-1, with 10 bases matching TRBD2. Sequencing was carried out using naive CD4+ T cells from blood. Written as DNA, the CDR3 is TGTGCCAGCAGTAGTCCTCGGACTAGCGGTTACAATGAGCAGTTCTTC. It yields the protein CASSSPRTSGYNEQFF.